This T cell receptor (beta chain) was profiled in a study of blood T cell repertoires in COVID-19. Data came from immunoSEQ multiplex PCR; TCRdb stores just in-frame clones and leaves some out. The sample includes more than 100,000 clones, approximately 81% of them seen just once. Per germline, CDR1 WSHSY and CDR2 SAAADI. V shed 2 bases, J shed 0 bases, and the junction held 7 bases outside the gene matches. This CDR3 is built from 18 residues. The sequencing sample was made of peripheral blood. The V and J genes are TRBV10-2 and TRBJ2-1, with 10 bases aligning to TRBD2. This sequence was found in a young woman who had recovered from COVID-19. The CDR3 DNA sequence: TGCGCCAGCAGTGAGGCGGATAGCGGGAGGAGCTCCTACAATGAGCAGTTCTTC. It encodes CASSEADSGRSSYNEQFF.